These 18 T cell receptor beta chains originate from one sample sequenced in a study of blood T cell repertoires in COVID-19. Data came from immunoSEQ multiplex PCR; TCRdb stores just in-frame clones and leaves some out. The table has 35,000 to 40,000 clones, roughly 84% seen once; the top ten hold roughly an eighth. Sequencing was carried out using peripheral blood. These receptors were collected from a human donor in a cohort sampled during active COVID-19.

The chain carries TRBV5-1 and TRBJ2-7, with 8 bases lining up with TRBD2. The CDR3 covers 16 residues. Germline trimming cut 0 bases from V and 6 bases from J; bases unmatched to any gene: 11. Germline-derived CDR1 and CDR2 are SGHRS and YFSETQ. The CDR3: CASSLGVVAGTGEQYF. DNA for the CDR3: TGCGCCAGCAGCTTGGGGGTGGTAGCGGGGACCGGCGAGCAGTACTTC.

V is TRBV11-3 and J is TRBJ2-3; 13 nucleotides line up with TRBD2. With 5 bases clipped from V and 4 bases from J, the junction kept 9 bases outside the gene matches. CDR3 length: 17 residues. Germline V lookup: CDR1 SGHNT, CDR2 YENEEA. For the CDR3, the DNA is TGTGCCAGCAGCAGCCGCCGGGGACTAGCGGGGTCAGATACGCAGTATTTT. This codes for CASSSRRGLAGSDTQYF.

The chain has TRBV21-1 and TRBJ2-7; the table's D call, TRBD1, has no DNA check behind it. TRBV21-1 is a pseudogene locus. The CDR3 has 12 residues. The CDR3 spells CASKGEQYEQYF. CDR3 nucleotide sequence: TGTGCCAGCAAGGGGGAGCAGTACGAGCAGTACTTC.

V usage is TRBV5-6 and J usage is TRBJ2-1, with D unclear. This CDR3 has 13 residues. Trimming stripped 5 bases from V and 9 bases from J, with 15 bases between. Germline V gene sequence: CDR1 SGHDT, CDR2 YYEEEE. The CDR3 DNA is TGTGCCAGCAGTCTAGGATGGCGTCCTGAGCAGTTCTTC. The encoded protein is CASSLGWRPEQFF.

The CDR3 DNA sequence: TGTGCCAGCACCGTAGCGGGGGAAGCCTACGAGCAGTACTTC. The encoded protein is CASTVAGEAYEQYF. This chain joins TRBV6-5 and TRBJ2-7; TRBD2 agrees at 9 bases. CDR1 is MNHEY and CDR2 is SVGAGI in the germline V gene. The CDR3 extends over 14 amino acids. V shed 7 bases and J 2 bases; nucleotides not matched to a gene: 6.

The chain recombines TRBV9 with TRBJ1-1, with 11 positions matching TRBD1. Germline CDR1 and CDR2: SGDLS and YYNGEE. CDR3 size: 17 residues. Trimming removed 0 bases from V and 1 base from J; junction bases left unmatched: 5. CDR3 bases: TGTGCCAGCAGCGTAGATAGGGACAGGGGGGAGAACACTGAAGCTTTCTTT. It specifies CASSVDRDRGENTEAFF. The variable domain in full, completed from reference TRBV9 and TRBJ1-1, reads DSGVTQTPKHLITATGQRVTLRCSPRSGDLSVYWYQQSLDQGLQFLIQYYNGEERAKGNILERFSAQQFPDLHSELNLSSLELGDSALYFCASSVDRDRGENTEAFFGQGTRLTVV.

The chain couples TRBV5-5 to TRBJ1-6, with 8 bases identical to TRBD1. Germline V gene sequence: CDR1 SGHKS, CDR2 YYEKEE (reference sequence). The CDR3 totals 17 residues. Trimming at V came to 0 bases and at J to 2 bases, leaving 4 bases not matched to a gene. In nucleotides, the CDR3 is TGTGCCAGCAGCTTGGGGGCAGGGGGCCCCTATAATTCACCCCTCCACTTT. This sequence encodes CASSLGAGGPYNSPLHF. The complete variable domain, with remaining parts taken from reference TRBV5-5 and TRBJ1-6, reads DAGVTQSPTHLIKTRGQQVTLRCSPISGHKSVSWYQQVLGQGPQFIFQYYEKEERGRGNFPDRFSARQFPNYSSELNVNALLLGDSALYLCASSLGAGGPYNSPLHFGNGTRLTVT.

The CDR3 region is CASSPRIAGGTYEQYF. In DNA, the CDR3 is TGTGCCAGCTCACCACGAATAGCGGGGGGTACCTACGAGCAGTACTTC. This sequence joins TRBV18 and TRBJ2-7, with 10 bases matching TRBD2. Trimming cost V 1 base and J 2 bases; bases outside gene matches: 5. The CDR3 spans 16 residues. Germline V gene lookup returns CDR1 KGHSH and CDR2 LQKENI.

This chain links TRBV19 with TRBJ1-5, with TRBD1 as a possible D gene (6 bases). CDR3 length: 14 amino acids. Germline V gene lookup returns CDR1 LNHDA and CDR2 SQIVND (reference sequence). V dropped 5 bases and J dropped 9 bases, with 17 bases sitting between them. The CDR3, as DNA: TGTGCCAGTAGTCGAGGACAGCGCGAATTGCCCCAGCATTTT. Translation gives CASSRGQRELPQHF.

V gene TRBV5-4 combines with J gene TRBJ1-3; TRBD1 agrees at 7 bases. The V and J ends lost 0 bases and 3 bases, in that order; junction bases with no gene match: 6. The germline CDR1 and CDR2 sequences are SGHNT and YYREEE (reference sequence). The CDR3 extends over 16 amino acids. Written as DNA, the CDR3 is TGTGCCAGCAGCTTGGGACAGGGAGTAAGTGGAAACACCATATATTTT. It encodes CASSLGQGVSGNTIYF. The variable domain in full, with the rest retrieved from reference TRBV5-4 and TRBJ1-3, is ETGVTQSPTHLIKTRGQQVTLRCSSQSGHNTVSWYQQALGQGPQFIFQYYREEENGRGNFPPRFSGLQFPNYSSELNVNALELDDSALYLCASSLGQGVSGNTIYFGEGSWLTVV.

This chain joins TRBV9 and TRBJ1-6; 7 positions match TRBD1. This CDR3 region has 16 residues. Germline V CDR1 and CDR2: SGDLS, YYNGEE. With V trimmed by 5 bases and J by 2 bases, 7 bases remained unmatched. The CDR3: CASSFTGVAYNSPLHF. As DNA, the CDR3 is TGTGCCAGCAGTTTTACAGGGGTTGCCTATAATTCACCCCTCCACTTT. The variable domain in full, completed from reference TRBV9 and TRBJ1-6, reads DSGVTQTPKHLITATGQRVTLRCSPRSGDLSVYWYQQSLDQGLQFLIQYYNGEERAKGNILERFSAQQFPDLHSELNLSSLELGDSALYFCASSFTGVAYNSPLHFGNGTRLTVT.

The chain couples TRBV7-2 to TRBJ2-3; D is possibly TRBD1 (5 bases). Germline loops: CDR1 SGHTA, CDR2 FQGNSA. The CDR3 is made up of 15 amino acids. The ends were cut back, 0 bases at V and 1 base at J, with 8 bases in the middle. The DNA for the CDR3 is TGTGCCAGCAGCTTAGCGGACAAGCGCACAGATACGCAGTATTTT. Protein sequence: CASSLADKRTDTQYF.

The chain uses TRBV19 and TRBJ2-2; D gene uncertain. Trimming stripped 7 bases from V and 3 bases from J, with 9 bases between. The CDR3 length is 13 residues. The germline gives CDR1 LNHDA, CDR2 SQIVND (reference sequence). This CDR3 is CASTYSHTGELFF. The CDR3 region has the DNA TGTGCCAGTACGTACAGCCACACCGGGGAGCTGTTTTTT.

This rearrangement joins TRBV5-1 to TRBJ2-7, with 9 nucleotides matching TRBD2. V dropped 2 bases and J dropped 0; count of bases not matched to a gene: 6. CDR3 size: 16 residues. Germline lookup yields CDR1 SGHRS and CDR2 YFSETQ. CDR3 DNA: TGCGCCAGCAGCTTAGCGGGGGGTACGGACTCCTACGAGCAGTACTTC. It yields the protein CASSLAGGTDSYEQYF.

The CDR3 loop reads CANPPGLGYNSPLHF. CDR3 nucleotides: TGTGCCAACCCCCCAGGACTCGGTTATAATTCACCCCTCCACTTT. V and J are TRBV27 and TRBJ1-6; D gene uncertain. V lost 10 bases and J lost 4, with 17 bases in between. This CDR3 region has 15 residues. CDR1 and CDR2 (germline): MNHEY, SMNVEV (reference sequence).

The V gene is TRBV6-6, the J gene TRBJ1-3; the D is unclear. CDR1 and CDR2 from the germline V gene are MNHNY and SVGAGI (reference sequence). The V end lost 4 bases, the J end lost 0 bases, and 7 bases lay between the germline ends. The CDR3 sequence is 14 residues long. Here the CDR3 reads CASSSDTSGNTIYF. In DNA form, the CDR3 reads TGTGCCAGCAGTTCAGACACCTCTGGAAACACCATATATTTT.

The chain carries TRBV27 and TRBJ2-3; 10 bases fit TRBD2. Germline-derived CDR1 and CDR2 are MNHEY and SMNVEV (reference sequence). This CDR3 spans 16 amino acids. Losses at the gene ends were 4 bases for V and 2 bases for J; bases not matched to a gene: 6. The CDR3 region is CASSSQRGGLTDTQYF. CDR3 in DNA: TGTGCCAGCAGTTCGCAGCGGGGGGGGCTCACAGATACGCAGTATTTT.

This clone was recorded a few times. At the DNA level, this CDR3 is encoded by other sequences in the same sample as well. The chain is built from TRBV10-3 and TRBJ1-1, with 7 bases fitting TRBD1. With 4 bases clipped from V and 1 base from J, the junction kept 3 bases outside the gene matches. Germline V gene sequence: CDR1 ENHRY, CDR2 SYGVKD. The CDR3 runs to 14 residues. CDR3 nucleotides: TGTGCCATCAGTGTAAGGGGGCAGAACACTGAAGCTTTCTTT. As protein: CAISVRGQNTEAFF.